This entry concerns a single TCR beta chain. These data are taken from a study of shared clonotypes between healthy human individuals. Profiling relied on immunoSEQ multiplex PCR, and the TCRdb table lists in-frame clones only, not all of them. This sample carries 550,000 to 650,000 clones, approximately 96% of them seen once, and the ten largest clones take approximately 0.12%. In germline, CDR1 is SGHDN, CDR2 FVKESK. The CDR3 spans 15 residues. The germline V and J ends were trimmed by 0 bases and 2 bases, with 7 bases remaining between them. Cells designated naive CD8 were CD45RO-negative and were positively selected for CCR7, with terminally differentiated effector memory CD45RA+ cells excluded. Every contributor of samples was a Caucasian grown-up residing in Nashville, Tennessee.

Input material: naive CD8+ T cells sorted from blood. The receptor was derived from a woman aged 25 to 45 in good health. The chain carries TRBV14 and TRBJ1-4, with D unresolved. The CDR3 region is CASSQELGTNEKLFF. In DNA form, the CDR3 reads TGTGCCAGCAGCCAAGAGCTTGGGACTAATGAAAAACTGTTTTTT.